The present T cell receptor (beta chain) was sequenced within a study of T cells after posttransplantation cyclophosphamide. Findings of the study overall: TRB overlap between skin or GI tissue T cells and blood was limited. Donor CD8+ memory clones often dominated recipient blood repertoires at later times.

With respect to this clone: Its antigen is unknown.

This related bone marrow graft donor gave peripheral blood on the day of marrow donation. Cells defined as naive were viable CD3+CD4+ or CD3+CD8+ and CCR7+CD45RA+CD45RO-CD95-CD27+CD28+. Produced via immunoSEQ multiplex PCR; TCRdb's table is partial and in-frame only. The table lists over 20,000 clones, approximately 98% of them singletons. The CDR3 contains 15 residues. Trimming took 5 bases from V and 4 from J; bases not matched to a gene: 8. CDR1 and CDR2 from the germline V gene are MGHRA and YSYEKL. The chain combines TRBV4-1 with TRBJ1-5, with 7 bases that match TRBD1. The sample was naive CD8+ T cells sorted from PBMCs. The TCR sequence derives from a man between 35 and 55 years old in good health, CMV-negative, and a related stem cell transplant donor. The CDR3 sequence is CASSTLTGSNQPQHF. Written as DNA, the CDR3 is TGCGCCAGCAGCACCCTGACAGGGAGTAATCAGCCCCAGCATTTT.